The 10 T cell receptor beta chains presented below share a single source sample, sequenced in a study of blood T cell repertoires in COVID-19. Assay: immunoSEQ multiplex PCR; the TCRdb copy retains only in-frame clones and omits some. The sample has 150,000 to 200,000 clones; 87% are singletons. The sample comprised peripheral blood. The receptors come from a man between 35 and 55 years old with active or convalescent COVID-19.

This chain uses TRBV9 with TRBJ2-1; TRBD2 matches at 9 bases. The CDR3 has 15 amino acids. J was trimmed by 8 bases and V by 3 bases; bases with no gene match: 9. Germline CDR1 SGDLS, CDR2 YYNGEE. CDR3 sequence reads: CASSGGGLARYEQFF. The DNA for the CDR3 is TGTGCCAGCAGCGGAGGGGGACTAGCCAGGTATGAGCAGTTCTTC.

This chain joins TRBV6-2 or TRBV6-3 and TRBJ1-1; the match to TRBD1 covers 7 bases. Germline-derived CDR1 and CDR2 are MNHEY and SVGEGT. The CDR3 sequence is 16 residues long. V lost 2 bases and J lost 0; bases outside the gene matches: 6. The CDR3 coding sequence is TGTGCCAGCAGTTACCGTACTGGACAGGTGAACACTGAAGCTTTCTTT. This codes for CASSYRTGQVNTEAFF.

The chain couples TRBV27 to TRBJ1-6, with 9 bases aligning to TRBD1. The CDR3 spans 18 residues. V dropped 4 bases and J dropped 10; count of bases not matched to a gene: 17. The V gene's germline CDR1 is MNHEY and CDR2 SMNVEV (reference sequence). CDR3 in DNA: TGTGCCAGCAGTTCGACCGGGACAGGGATGCTAATAGTATCACCCCTCCACTTT. This sequence encodes CASSSTGTGMLIVSPLHF.

This chain links TRBV30 with TRBJ2-7; 7 bases match TRBD1. The CDR3 contains 11 residues. After removal of 5 bases from V and 6 bases from J, the junction contained 4 bases not matched to a gene. CDR1 GTSNPN and CDR2 SVGIG come from the germline V gene (reference sequence). The CDR3 DNA follows: TGTGCCTGGGGAAGACAGGGCGAGCAGTACTTC. The encoded protein is CAWGRQGEQYF.

V is TRBV15 and J is TRBJ1-5; weak D call: TRBD1 (5 bases). The germline gives CDR1 LNHNV, CDR2 YYDKDF (reference sequence). The V end lost 2 bases, the J end lost 6 bases, and 11 bases lay between the germline ends. The CDR3 is 14 residues long. CDR3 nucleotides: TGTGCCACCAGCAGATTTCGGGGGAGTCAGCCCCAGCATTTT. Translating gives CATSRFRGSQPQHF.

The chain employs TRBV7-2 and TRBJ2-3, with D possibly being TRBD2 (6 bases). The CDR3 length is 18 residues. Per the germline V gene, CDR1 is SGHTA and CDR2 is FQGNSA. Trimming shortened V by 2 bases and J by 2 bases, and 20 bases separated the two germline ends. CDR3 region: CASSLTPARGASTDTQYF. In DNA, the CDR3 is TGTGCCAGCAGCTTAACCCCCGCGCGGGGAGCCTCCACAGATACGCAGTATTTT.

The rearrangement links TRBV4-1 to TRBJ2-3, with D perhaps matching TRBD2 (5 bases). The CDR3 extends over 15 amino acids. Per the germline V gene, CDR1 is MGHRA and CDR2 is YSYEKL. V gave up 1 base and J gave up 2 bases, with 10 bases separating them. The CDR3 nucleotides are TGCGCCAGCAGCCAAGTCGGGGTCCCCACAGATACGCAGTATTTT. Translated: CASSQVGVPTDTQYF.

This chain links TRBV5-1 with TRBJ2-3; 11 bases line up with TRBD2. V was clipped by 4 bases and J by 0 bases; unmatched bases: 16. Germline CDR1 is SGHRS and CDR2 is YFSETQ. The CDR3 contains 20 residues. In DNA form, the CDR3 reads TGCGCCAGCAGCGCCTCCGGGGCTAGCGGGGGGTCGGCTAGCACAGATACGCAGTATTTT. Protein product: CASSASGASGGSASTDTQYF.

On this clone itself: Sequence at one end of the junction differs from germline and may be a read error. For the CDR3, the DNA is TGTGCCAGCAGTCAAGCGACAGGGGACGGCAATCAGCCCCAGCATTTT. Protein sequence: CASSQATGDGNQPQHF. The rearrangement uses TRBV6-1 and TRBJ1-5, with 8 bases fitting TRBD1. The length of the CDR3 is 16 residues. Germline assignment: CDR1 MNHNS and CDR2 SASEGT.

V is TRBV5-6 and J is TRBJ1-5, with TRBD1 identical over 7 bases. Germline CDR1 reads SGHDT; CDR2 reads YYEEEE. With V trimmed by 3 bases and J by 0 bases, 9 bases remained unmatched. This CDR3 is 17 amino acids long. This CDR3 is CASSSHRDRGSNQPQHF. CDR3 in DNA: TGTGCCAGCAGCTCCCACCGGGACAGAGGTAGCAATCAGCCCCAGCATTTT.